Described below is a single T cell receptor beta chain sequence and its context. Antigen specificity is unknown. The sample is drawn from a study of T cells in Graves' hyperthyroidism and ophthalmopathy. Overall study results and limits: The majority of expanded thyroid clonotypes above 0.001 also appeared in blood.

Researchers took RNA transcripts and amplified the TCR beta CDR3 regions from them. HTBI primers were employed in a first-round RT-PCR of the TCR CDR3. TCRdb reanalysed the multiplex PCR reads using MiXCR and keeps one entry per CDR3 protein. Found here are over 500,000 distinct CDR3 sequences, approximately 16% of them singletons; the top ten hold 29%. CDR1 is SGDLS, CDR2 YYNGEE, per germline. V lost 1 base to trimming and J lost 4 bases, with 14 bases between them. CDR3 length: 15 amino acids. The chain carries TRBV9 and TRBJ1-2, with D uncertain. The material sequenced was blood. The TCR comes from a woman aged 25-40 years with Graves' ophthalmopathy. The CDR3 loop reads CASSVFDTKSYGYTF. DNA for the CDR3: TGTGCCAGCAGCGTATTTGACACCAAGAGCTATGGCTACACCTTC.